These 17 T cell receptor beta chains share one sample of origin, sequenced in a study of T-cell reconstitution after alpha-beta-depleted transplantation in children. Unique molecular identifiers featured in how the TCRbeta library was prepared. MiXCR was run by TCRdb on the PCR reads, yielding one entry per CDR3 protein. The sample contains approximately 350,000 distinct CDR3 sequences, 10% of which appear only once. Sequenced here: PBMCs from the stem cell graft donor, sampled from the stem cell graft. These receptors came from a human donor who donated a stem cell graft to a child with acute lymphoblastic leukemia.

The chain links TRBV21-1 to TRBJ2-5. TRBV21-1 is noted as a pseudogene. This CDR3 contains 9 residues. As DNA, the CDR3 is TGTGCCACCCAAGATACCCAGTACTTC. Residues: CATQDTQYF.

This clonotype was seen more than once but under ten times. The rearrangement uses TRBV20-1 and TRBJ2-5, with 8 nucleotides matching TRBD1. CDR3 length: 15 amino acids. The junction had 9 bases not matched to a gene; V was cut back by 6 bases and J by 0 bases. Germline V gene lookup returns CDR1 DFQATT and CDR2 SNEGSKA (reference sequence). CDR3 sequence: CSAPGQGWYQETQYF. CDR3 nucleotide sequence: TGCAGTGCACCCGGACAGGGTTGGTACCAAGAGACCCAGTACTTC.

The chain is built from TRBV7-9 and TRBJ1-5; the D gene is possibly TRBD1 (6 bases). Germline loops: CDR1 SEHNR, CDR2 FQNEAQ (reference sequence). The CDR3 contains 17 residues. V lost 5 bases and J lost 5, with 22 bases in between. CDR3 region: CASSLEVGAEFDQPQHF. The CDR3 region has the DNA TGTGCCAGCAGCCTAGAGGTGGGGGCTGAGTTCGATCAGCCCCAGCATTTT. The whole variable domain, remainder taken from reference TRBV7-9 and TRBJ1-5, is DTGVSQNPRHKITKRGQNVTFRCDPISEHNRLYWYRQTLGQGPEFLTYFQNEAQLEKSRLLSDRFSAERPKGSFSTLEIQRTEQGDSAMYLCASSLEVGAEFDQPQHFGDGTRLSIL.

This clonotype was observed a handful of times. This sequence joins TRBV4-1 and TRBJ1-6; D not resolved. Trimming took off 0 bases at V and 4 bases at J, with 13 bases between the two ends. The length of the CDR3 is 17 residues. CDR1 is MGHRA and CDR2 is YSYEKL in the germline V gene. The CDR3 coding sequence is TGCGCCAGCAGCCAAGATCACGGCGGGTATTATAATTCACCCCTCCACTTT. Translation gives CASSQDHGGYYNSPLHF.

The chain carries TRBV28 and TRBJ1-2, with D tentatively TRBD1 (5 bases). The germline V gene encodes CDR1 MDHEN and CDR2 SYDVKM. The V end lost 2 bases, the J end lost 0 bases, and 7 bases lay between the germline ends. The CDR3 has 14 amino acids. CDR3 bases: TGTGCCAGCAGTTTAATGGGGGCTAACTATGGCTACACCTTC. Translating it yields CASSLMGANYGYTF.

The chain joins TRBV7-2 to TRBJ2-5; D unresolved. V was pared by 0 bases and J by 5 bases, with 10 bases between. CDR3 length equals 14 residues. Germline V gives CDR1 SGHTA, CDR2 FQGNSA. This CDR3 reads CASSLARSRETQYF. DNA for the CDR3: TGTGCCAGCAGCTTAGCGCGGAGTCGGGAGACCCAGTACTTC.

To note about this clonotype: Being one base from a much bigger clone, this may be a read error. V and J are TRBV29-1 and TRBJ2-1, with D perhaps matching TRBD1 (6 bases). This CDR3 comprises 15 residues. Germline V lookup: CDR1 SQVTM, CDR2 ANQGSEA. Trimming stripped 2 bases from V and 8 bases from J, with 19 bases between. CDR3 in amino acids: CSVETTGEAYHEQFF. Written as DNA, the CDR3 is TGCAGCGTTGAAACGACAGGAGAGGCATACCATGAGCAGTTCTTC.

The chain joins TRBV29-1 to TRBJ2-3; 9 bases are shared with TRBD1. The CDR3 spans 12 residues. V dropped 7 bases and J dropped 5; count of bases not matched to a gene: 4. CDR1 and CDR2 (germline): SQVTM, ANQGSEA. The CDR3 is CSADRGVDTQYF. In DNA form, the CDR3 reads TGCAGCGCTGACAGGGGGGTAGATACGCAGTATTTT.

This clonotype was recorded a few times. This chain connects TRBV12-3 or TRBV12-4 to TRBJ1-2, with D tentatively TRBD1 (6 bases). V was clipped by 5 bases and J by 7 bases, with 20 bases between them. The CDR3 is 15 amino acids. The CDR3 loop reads CASSPPRRGLSGYTF. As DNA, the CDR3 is TGTGCCAGCAGTCCCCCCCGCCGGGGGCTGAGTGGCTACACCTTC.

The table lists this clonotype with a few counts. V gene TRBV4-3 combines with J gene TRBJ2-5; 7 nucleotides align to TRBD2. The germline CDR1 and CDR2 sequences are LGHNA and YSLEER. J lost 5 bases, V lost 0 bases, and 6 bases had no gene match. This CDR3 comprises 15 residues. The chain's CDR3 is CASSQETAGSETQYF. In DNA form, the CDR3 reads TGCGCCAGCAGCCAAGAAACAGCGGGGTCGGAGACCCAGTACTTC.

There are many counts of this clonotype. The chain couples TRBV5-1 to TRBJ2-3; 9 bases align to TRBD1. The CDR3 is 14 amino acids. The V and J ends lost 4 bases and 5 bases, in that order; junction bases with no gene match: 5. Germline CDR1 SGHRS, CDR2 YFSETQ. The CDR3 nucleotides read TGCGCCAGCAGCCCGGACAGGGGAAAAGATACGCAGTATTTT. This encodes CASSPDRGKDTQYF.

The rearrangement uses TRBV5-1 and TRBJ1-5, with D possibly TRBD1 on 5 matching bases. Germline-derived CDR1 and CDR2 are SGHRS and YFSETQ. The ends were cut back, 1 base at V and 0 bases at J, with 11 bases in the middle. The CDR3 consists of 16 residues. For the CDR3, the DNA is TGCGCCAGCAGCTTGACGCCAGGGAATAGCAATCAGCCCCAGCATTTT. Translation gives CASSLTPGNSNQPQHF.

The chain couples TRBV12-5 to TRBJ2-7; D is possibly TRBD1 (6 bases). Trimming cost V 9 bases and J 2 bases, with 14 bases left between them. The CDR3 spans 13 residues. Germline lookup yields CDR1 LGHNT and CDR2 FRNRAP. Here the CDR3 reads CASTGSLTYEQYF. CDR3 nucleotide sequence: TGTGCTAGCACAGGGTCTTTAACCTACGAGCAGTACTTC.

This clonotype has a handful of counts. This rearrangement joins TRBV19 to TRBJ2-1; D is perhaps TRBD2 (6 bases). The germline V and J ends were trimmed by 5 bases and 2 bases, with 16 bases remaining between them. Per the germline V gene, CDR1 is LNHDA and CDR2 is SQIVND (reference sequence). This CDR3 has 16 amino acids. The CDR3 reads CASSAGPRGAYNEQFF. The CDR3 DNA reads TGTGCCAGTAGTGCCGGACCGCGGGGAGCCTACAATGAGCAGTTCTTC.

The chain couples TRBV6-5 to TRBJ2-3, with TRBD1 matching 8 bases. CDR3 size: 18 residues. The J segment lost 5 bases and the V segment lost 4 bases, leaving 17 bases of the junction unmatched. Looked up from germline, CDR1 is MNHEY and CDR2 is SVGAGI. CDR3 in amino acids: CASSSAGGPDRAGDTQYF. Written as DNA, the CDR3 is TGTGCCAGCAGTTCGGCGGGCGGTCCGGACAGGGCAGGAGATACGCAGTATTTT.

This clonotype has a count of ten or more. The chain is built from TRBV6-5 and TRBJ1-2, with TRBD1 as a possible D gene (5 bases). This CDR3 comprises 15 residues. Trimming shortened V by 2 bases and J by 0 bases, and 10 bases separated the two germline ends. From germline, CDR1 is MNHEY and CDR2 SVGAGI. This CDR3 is CASSYVDRPNYGYTF. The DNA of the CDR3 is TGTGCCAGCAGTTACGTCGACAGACCTAACTATGGCTACACCTTC.

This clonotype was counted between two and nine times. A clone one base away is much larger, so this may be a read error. The CDR3 is CASSQTSQETQYF. The DNA of the CDR3 is TGCGCCAGCAGCCAGACTAGCCAAGAGACCCAGTACTTC. The genes are TRBV4-3 and TRBJ2-5, with D possibly matching TRBD2 (6 bases). V lost 3 bases and J 1 base, leaving 6 bases between the germline ends. Germline CDR1 and CDR2: LGHNA and YSLEER. There are 13 residues in the CDR3.